Sequencing of this TCR beta chain was carried out in a study of T cell responses to AZD1222 COVID-19 vaccine. To note about this clone: Its antigen remains unidentified.

The method was immunoSEQ multiplex PCR; TCRdb's version includes in-frame clones alone and lacks a portion of them. The sample carries 75,000 to 100,000 clones, 90% recorded once. Findings of the study overall: Repertoires in all cases were sampled only once the peak T cell response had passed. At study baseline, merely about 6 AZD1222 recipients were seropositive.

Specimen: peripheral blood, collected on day 0 of AZD1222 vaccination. The TCR originated in an adult in good health.

The CDR3 is CASSQGREPQHF. In DNA form, the CDR3 reads TGTGCCAGCTCGCAGGGTAGGGAGCCCCAGCATTTT. The chain is built from TRBV18 and TRBJ1-5; a possible D gene is TRBD1 (5 bases). CDR1 KGHSH and CDR2 LQKENI come from the germline V gene. Trimming stripped 6 bases from V and 8 bases from J, with 11 bases between. The CDR3 consists of 12 residues.